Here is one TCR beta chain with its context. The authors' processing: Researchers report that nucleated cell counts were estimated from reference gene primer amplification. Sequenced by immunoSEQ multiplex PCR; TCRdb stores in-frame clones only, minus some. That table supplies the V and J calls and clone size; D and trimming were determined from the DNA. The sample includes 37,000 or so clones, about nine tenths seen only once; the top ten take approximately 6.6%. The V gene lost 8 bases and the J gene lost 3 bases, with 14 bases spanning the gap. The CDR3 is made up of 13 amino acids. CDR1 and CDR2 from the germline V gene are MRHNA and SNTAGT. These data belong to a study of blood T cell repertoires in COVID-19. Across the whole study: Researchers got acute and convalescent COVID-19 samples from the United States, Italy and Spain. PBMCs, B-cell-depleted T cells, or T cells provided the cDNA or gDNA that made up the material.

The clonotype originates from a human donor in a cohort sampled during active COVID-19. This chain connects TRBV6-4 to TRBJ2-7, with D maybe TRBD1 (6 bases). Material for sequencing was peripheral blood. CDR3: CASGAGAFYEQYF. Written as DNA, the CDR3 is TGTGCCAGCGGGGCAGGGGCCTTCTACGAGCAGTACTTC.